The text below deals with one TCR beta chain. Its target is not known. The sample comes from a study of T cells and Merkel cell carcinoma outcomes. Assay: immunoSEQ multiplex PCR; the TCRdb copy retains only in-frame clones and omits some. The sample lists about 15,000 clones, roughly 92% occurring once. Broader study findings: In Merkel cell carcinoma, repertoire and T-cell density reportedly predicted outcomes.

CDR3 length equals 14 residues. The germline CDR1 and CDR2 sequences are MNHEY and SVGAGI. V lost 6 bases and J lost 5; bases outside the gene matches: 9. This chain connects TRBV6-5 to TRBJ1-1; 7 bases agree with TRBD1. The receptor's source is a human donor with Merkel cell carcinoma. Sequenced material: tumor tissue from Merkel cell carcinoma. The CDR3 DNA follows: TGTGCCAGCAGCTACAACAGGGGTAAGACTGAAGCTTTCTTT. This sequence encodes CASSYNRGKTEAFF.